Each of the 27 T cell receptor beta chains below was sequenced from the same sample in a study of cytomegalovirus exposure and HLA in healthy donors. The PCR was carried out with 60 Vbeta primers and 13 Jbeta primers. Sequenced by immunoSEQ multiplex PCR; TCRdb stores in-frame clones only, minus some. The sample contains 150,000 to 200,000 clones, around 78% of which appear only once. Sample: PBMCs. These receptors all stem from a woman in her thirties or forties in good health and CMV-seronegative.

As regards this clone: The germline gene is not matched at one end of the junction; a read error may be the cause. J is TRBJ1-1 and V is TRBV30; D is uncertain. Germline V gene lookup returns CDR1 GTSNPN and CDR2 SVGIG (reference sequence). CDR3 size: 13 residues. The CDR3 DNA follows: TGTGCCCGGAGTGGGGTAGGAGGCACTGAAGCTTTCTTT. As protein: CARSGVGGTEAFF.

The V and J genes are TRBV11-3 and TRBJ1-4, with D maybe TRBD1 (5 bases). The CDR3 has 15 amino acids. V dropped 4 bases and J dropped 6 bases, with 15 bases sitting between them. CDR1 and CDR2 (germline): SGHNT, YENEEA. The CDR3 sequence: CASSSDQGRDEKLFF. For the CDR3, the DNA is TGTGCCAGCAGCTCTGATCAGGGAAGGGATGAAAAACTGTTTTTT. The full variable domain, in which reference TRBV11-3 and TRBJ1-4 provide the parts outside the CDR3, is EAGVVQSPRYKIIEKKQPVAFWCNPISGHNTLYWYLQNLGQGPELLIRYENEEAVDDSQLPKDRFSAERLKGVDSTLKIQPAELGDSAVYLCASSSDQGRDEKLFFGSGTQLSVL.

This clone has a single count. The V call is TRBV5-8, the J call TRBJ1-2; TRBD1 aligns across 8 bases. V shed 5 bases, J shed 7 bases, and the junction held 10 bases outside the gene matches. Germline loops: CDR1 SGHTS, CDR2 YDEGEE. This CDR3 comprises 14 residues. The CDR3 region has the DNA TGTGCCAGCAGTATCAGGGGGCCCACGAGTGGCTACACCTTC. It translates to CASSIRGPTSGYTF.

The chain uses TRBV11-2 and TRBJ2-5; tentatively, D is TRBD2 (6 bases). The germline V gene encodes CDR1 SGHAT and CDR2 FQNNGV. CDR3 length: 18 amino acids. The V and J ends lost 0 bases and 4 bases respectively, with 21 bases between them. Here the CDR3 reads CASSLERSLTRRGETQYF. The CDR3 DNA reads TGTGCCAGCAGCTTAGAGAGGTCGTTGACACGGAGGGGAGAGACCCAGTACTTC.

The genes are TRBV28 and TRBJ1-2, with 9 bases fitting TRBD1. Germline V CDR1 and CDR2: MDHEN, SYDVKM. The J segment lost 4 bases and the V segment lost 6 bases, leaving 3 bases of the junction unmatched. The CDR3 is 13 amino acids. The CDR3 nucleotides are TGTGCCAGCAGCTTGGACAGGGGCTATGGCTACACCTTC. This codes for CASSLDRGYGYTF.

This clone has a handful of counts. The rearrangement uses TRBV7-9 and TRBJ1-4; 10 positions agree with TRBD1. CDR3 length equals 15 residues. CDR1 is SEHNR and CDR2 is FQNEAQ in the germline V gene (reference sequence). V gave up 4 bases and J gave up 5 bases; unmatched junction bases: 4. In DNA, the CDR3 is TGTGCCAGCAGCTCCTGGACAGGGGGAAATGAAAAACTGTTTTTT. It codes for CASSSWTGGNEKLFF.

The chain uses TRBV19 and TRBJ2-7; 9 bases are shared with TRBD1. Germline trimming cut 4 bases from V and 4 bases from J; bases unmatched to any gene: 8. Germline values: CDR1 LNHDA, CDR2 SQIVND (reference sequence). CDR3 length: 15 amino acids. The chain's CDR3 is CASSKWRQGGYEQYF. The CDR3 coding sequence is TGTGCCAGTAGTAAGTGGAGACAGGGGGGGTACGAGCAGTACTTC.

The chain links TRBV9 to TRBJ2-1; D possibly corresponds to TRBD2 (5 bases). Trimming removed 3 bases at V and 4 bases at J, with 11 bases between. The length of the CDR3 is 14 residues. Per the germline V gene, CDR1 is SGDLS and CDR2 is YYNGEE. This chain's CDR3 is CASSAAGNYNEQFF. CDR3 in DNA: TGTGCCAGCAGCGCAGCCGGGAATTACAATGAGCAGTTCTTC.

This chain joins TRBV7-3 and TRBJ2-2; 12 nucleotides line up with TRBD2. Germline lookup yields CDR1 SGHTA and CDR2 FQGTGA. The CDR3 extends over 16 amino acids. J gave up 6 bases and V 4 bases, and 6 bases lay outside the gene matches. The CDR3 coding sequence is TGTGCCAGCAGCTCACTTCTAGCGGGAGGGGCCGGGGAGCTGTTTTTT. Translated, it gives CASSSLLAGGAGELFF.

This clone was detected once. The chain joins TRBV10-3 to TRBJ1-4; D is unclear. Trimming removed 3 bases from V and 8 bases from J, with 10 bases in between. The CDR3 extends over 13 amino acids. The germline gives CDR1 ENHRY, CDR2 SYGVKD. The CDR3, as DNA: TGTGCCATCAGTGATGGACTAACCGAAAAACTGTTTTTT. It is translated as CAISDGLTEKLFF.

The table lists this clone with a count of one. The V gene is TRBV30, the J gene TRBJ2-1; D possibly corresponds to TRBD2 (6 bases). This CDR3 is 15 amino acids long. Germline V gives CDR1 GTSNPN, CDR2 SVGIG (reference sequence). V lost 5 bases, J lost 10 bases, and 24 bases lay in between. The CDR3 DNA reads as TGTGCCTGGGACCGCCCGGGACTTCTACGTGGGGAGCAGTTCTTC. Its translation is CAWDRPGLLRGEQFF.

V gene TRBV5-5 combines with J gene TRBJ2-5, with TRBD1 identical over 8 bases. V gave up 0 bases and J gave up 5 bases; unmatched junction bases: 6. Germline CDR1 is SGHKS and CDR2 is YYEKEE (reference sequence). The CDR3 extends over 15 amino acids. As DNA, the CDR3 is TGTGCCAGCAGCTTGGGGACAGGGCTTGGCGAGACCCAGTACTTC. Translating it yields CASSLGTGLGETQYF. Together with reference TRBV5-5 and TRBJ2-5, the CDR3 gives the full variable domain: DAGVTQSPTHLIKTRGQQVTLRCSPISGHKSVSWYQQVLGQGPQFIFQYYEKEERGRGNFPDRFSARQFPNYSSELNVNALLLGDSALYLCASSLGTGLGETQYFGPGTRLLVL.

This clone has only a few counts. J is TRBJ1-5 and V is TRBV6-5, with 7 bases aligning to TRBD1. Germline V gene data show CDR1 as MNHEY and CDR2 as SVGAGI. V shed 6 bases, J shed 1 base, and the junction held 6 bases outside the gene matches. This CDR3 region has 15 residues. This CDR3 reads CASSKTGDSNQPQHF. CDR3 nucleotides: TGTGCCAGCAGCAAAACAGGGGACAGCAATCAGCCCCAGCATTTT.

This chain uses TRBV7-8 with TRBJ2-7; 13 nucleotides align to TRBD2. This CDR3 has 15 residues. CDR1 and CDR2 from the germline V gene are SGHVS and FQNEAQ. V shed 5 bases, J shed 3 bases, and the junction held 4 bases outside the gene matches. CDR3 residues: CASSRTSGSVYEQYF. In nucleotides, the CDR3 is TGTGCCAGCAGCCGGACTAGCGGGAGTGTCTACGAGCAGTACTTC.

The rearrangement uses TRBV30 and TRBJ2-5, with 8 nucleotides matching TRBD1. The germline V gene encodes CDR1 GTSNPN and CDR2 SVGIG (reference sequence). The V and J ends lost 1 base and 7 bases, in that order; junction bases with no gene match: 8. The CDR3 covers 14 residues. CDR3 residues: CAWSAGTGVGTQYF. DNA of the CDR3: TGTGCCTGGAGTGCGGGGACAGGCGTGGGGACCCAGTACTTC.

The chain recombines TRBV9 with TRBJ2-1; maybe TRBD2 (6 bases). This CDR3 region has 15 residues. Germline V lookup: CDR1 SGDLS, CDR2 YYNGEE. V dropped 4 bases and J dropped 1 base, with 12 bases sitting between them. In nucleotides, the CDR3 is TGTGCCAGCAGCCCTCGGGAGAAGTCCTACAATGAGCAGTTCTTC. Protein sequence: CASSPREKSYNEQFF.

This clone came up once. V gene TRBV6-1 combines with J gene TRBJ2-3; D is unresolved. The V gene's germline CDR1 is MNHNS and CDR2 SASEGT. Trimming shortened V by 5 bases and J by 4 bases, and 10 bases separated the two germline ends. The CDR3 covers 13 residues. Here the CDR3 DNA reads TGTGCCAGCAGTTCGACATCATCAGATACGCAGTATTTT. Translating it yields CASSSTSSDTQYF.

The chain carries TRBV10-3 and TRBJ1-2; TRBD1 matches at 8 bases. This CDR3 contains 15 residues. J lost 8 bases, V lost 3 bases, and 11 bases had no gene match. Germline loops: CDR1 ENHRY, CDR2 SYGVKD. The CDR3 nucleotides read TGTGCCATCAGTGATGGGCCGACAGGGGTGGGCGGCTACACCTTC. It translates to CAISDGPTGVGGYTF.

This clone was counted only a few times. For the CDR3, the DNA is TGTGCCAGCTCACCAATCGGGACTAGTCAAGAGACCCAGTACTTC. It encodes CASSPIGTSQETQYF. The rearrangement uses TRBV18 and TRBJ2-5; TRBD2 agrees at 8 bases. The CDR3 spans 15 residues. J gave up 2 bases and V 2 bases, and 4 bases lay outside the gene matches. In germline, CDR1 is KGHSH, CDR2 LQKENI.

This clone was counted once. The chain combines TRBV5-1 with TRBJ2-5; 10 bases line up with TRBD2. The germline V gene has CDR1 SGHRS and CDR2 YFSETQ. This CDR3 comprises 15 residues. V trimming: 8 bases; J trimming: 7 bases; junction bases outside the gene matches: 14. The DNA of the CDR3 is TGCGCCAGTTCTAGCGGGAGAAGCGCCGCCGCGACCCAGTACTTC. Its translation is CASSSGRSAAATQYF. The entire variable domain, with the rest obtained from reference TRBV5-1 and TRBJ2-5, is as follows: KAGVTQTPRYLIKTRGQQVTLSCSPISGHRSVSWYQQTPGQGLQFLFEYFSETQRNKGNFPGRFSGRQFSNSRSEMNVSTLELGDSALYLCASSSGRSAAATQYFGPGTRLLVL.

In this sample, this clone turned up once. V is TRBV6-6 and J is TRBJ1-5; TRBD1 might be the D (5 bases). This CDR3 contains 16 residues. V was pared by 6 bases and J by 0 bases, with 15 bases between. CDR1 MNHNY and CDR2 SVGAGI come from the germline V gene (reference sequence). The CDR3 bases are TGTGCCAGCAGCGCCGCCACAGGAGTTAGCAATCAGCCCCAGCATTTT. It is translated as CASSAATGVSNQPQHF.

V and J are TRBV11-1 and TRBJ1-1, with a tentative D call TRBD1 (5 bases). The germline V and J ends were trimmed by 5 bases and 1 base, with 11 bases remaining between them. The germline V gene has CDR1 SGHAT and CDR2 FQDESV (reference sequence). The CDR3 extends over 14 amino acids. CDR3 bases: TGTGCCAGCAGCCGCTTAAGGGGGAACACTGAAGCTTTCTTT. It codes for CASSRLRGNTEAFF. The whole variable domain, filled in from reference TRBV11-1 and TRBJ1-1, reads EAEVAQSPRYKITEKSQAVAFWCDPISGHATLYWYRQILGQGPELLVQFQDESVVDDSQLPKDRFSAERLKGVDSTLKIQPAELGDSAMYLCASSRLRGNTEAFFGQGTRLTVV.

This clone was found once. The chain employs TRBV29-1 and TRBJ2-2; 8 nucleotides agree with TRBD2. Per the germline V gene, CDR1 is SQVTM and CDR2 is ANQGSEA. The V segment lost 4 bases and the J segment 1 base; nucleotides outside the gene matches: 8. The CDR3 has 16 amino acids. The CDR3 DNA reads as TGCAGCGTTGCCCGCGGTACTAGCGGGAACACCGGGGAGCTGTTTTTT. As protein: CSVARGTSGNTGELFF.

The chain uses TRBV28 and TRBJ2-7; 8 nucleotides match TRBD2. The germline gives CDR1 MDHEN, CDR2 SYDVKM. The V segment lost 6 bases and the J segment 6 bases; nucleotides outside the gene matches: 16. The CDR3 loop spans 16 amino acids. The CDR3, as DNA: TGTGCCAGCAGCTCCTCGAGCGGGAGAATCTTAGCCGAGCAGTACTTC. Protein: CASSSSSGRILAEQYF.

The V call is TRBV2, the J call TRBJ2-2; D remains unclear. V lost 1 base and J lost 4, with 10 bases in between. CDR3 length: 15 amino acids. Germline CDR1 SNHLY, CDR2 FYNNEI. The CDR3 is CASSEGPGFTGELFF. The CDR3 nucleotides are TGTGCCAGCAGTGAAGGGCCGGGTTTCACCGGGGAGCTGTTTTTT.

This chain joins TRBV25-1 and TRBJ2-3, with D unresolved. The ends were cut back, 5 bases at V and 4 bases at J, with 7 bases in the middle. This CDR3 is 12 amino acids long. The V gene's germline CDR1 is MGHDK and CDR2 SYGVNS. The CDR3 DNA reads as TGTGCCAGCAGTCCTCAGTCAGATACGCAGTATTTT. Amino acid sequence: CASSPQSDTQYF.

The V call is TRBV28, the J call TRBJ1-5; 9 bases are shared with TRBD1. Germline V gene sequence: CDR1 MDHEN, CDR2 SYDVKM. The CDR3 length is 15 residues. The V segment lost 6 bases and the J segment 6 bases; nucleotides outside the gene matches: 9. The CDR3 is CASSLLGTGIQPQHF. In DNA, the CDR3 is TGTGCCAGCAGCCTACTTGGGACAGGGATTCAGCCCCAGCATTTT.